The 10 T cell receptor beta chains reported below all come from one sample, sequenced in a study of shared clonotypes between healthy human individuals. Here immunoSEQ multiplex PCR was the method, and the copy in TCRdb shows in-frame clones only, minus some. This repertoire shows approximately 460,000 clones, roughly four fifths found once; its top ten account for around 12%. Source material: PBMCs. The source is a woman in her thirties or forties in good health. Some clones in this sample may be carry-over from other donors' samples.

The CDR3 loop is CASSDTSGSHNEQFF. The CDR3 DNA reads TGTGCCAGCAGTGATACTAGCGGGAGCCACAATGAGCAGTTCTTC. V and J are TRBV9 and TRBJ2-1; TRBD2 matches at 11 bases. V lost 5 bases and J lost 5; bases outside the gene matches: 6. Germline V gene data show CDR1 as SGDLS and CDR2 as YYNGEE. The CDR3 contains 15 residues.

This clone was seen only once. V and J are TRBV10-3 and TRBJ2-1; TRBD2 might be the D (6 bases). V gave up 2 bases and J gave up 5 bases, with 7 bases separating them. Germline lookup yields CDR1 ENHRY and CDR2 SYGVKD. The CDR3 is 13 residues long. The CDR3 region has the DNA TGTGCCATCAGTGAGGGACTAAACAATGAGCAGTTCTTC. Its translation is CAISEGLNNEQFF.

V usage is TRBV4-1 and J usage is TRBJ2-2; 9 bases fit TRBD2. The CDR3 spans 17 residues. The J segment lost 9 bases and the V segment lost 0 bases, leaving 11 bases of the junction unmatched. Germline V gene data show CDR1 as MGHRA and CDR2 as YSYEKL. This CDR3 is CASSQDRSASGNRELFF. The CDR3 DNA follows: TGCGCCAGCAGCCAAGATCGGTCGGCTAGCGGGAACCGGGAGCTGTTTTTT.

This clone was picked up many times. The chain is built from TRBV28 and TRBJ2-6; no clear D gene. V shed 4 bases and J shed 0 bases, with 4 bases lying between them. The CDR3 sequence is 14 residues long. CDR1 is MDHEN, CDR2 SYDVKM, per germline. CDR3 amino acids: CASSWSSGANVLTF. In DNA form, the CDR3 reads TGTGCCAGCAGTTGGTCCTCTGGGGCCAACGTCCTGACTTTC.

The chain carries TRBV5-6 and TRBJ1-2; TRBD1 might be the D (5 bases). In germline, CDR1 is SGHDT, CDR2 YYEEEE. The CDR3 loop spans 12 amino acids. The ends were cut back, 3 bases at V and 5 bases at J, with 8 bases in the middle. CDR3 in amino acids: CASSSGGYGYTF. CDR3 DNA sequence: TGTGCCAGCAGCTCCGGGGGATATGGCTACACCTTC.

This chain joins TRBV25-1 and TRBJ1-1; D unresolved. The CDR3 has 13 amino acids. CDR1 and CDR2 (germline): MGHDK, SYGVNS. V was shortened by 5 bases and J by 5 bases, with 12 bases between the two germline ends. The CDR3 region is CASSRNPGTEAFF. Written as DNA, the CDR3 is TGTGCCAGCAGTCGAAACCCGGGGACTGAAGCTTTCTTT.

The genes are TRBV6-5 and TRBJ2-7, with D possibly being TRBD1 (6 bases). The germline gives CDR1 MNHEY, CDR2 SVGAGI. V was cut by 5 bases and J by 0 bases, with 14 bases left in between. The CDR3 has 15 amino acids. The CDR3 sequence: CASSTGWDTSYEQYF. The CDR3, as DNA: TGTGCCAGCAGTACGGGGTGGGACACCTCCTACGAGCAGTACTTC.

This chain links TRBV28 with TRBJ1-1, with D unclear. Germline CDR1 and CDR2: MDHEN and SYDVKM. The V gene lost 5 bases and the J gene lost 3 bases, with 13 bases spanning the gap. This CDR3 has 14 amino acids. As DNA, the CDR3 is TGTGCCAGCAGTCCCCCCGAGAGGTACACTGAAGCTTTCTTT. Its translation is CASSPPERYTEAFF.

The chain combines TRBV19 with TRBJ1-5; D not certain. Germline V CDR1 and CDR2: LNHDA, SQIVND (reference sequence). The CDR3 length is 15 residues. Trimming removed 0 bases at V and 8 bases at J, with 14 bases between. CDR3 in amino acids: CASSIDGRVGKPQHF. The DNA for the CDR3 is TGTGCCAGTAGTATAGACGGACGTGTGGGTAAGCCCCAGCATTTT.

This clone was counted a single time. The chain uses TRBV19 and TRBJ2-2, with TRBD2 matching over 8 bases. The V segment lost 5 bases and the J segment 1 base; nucleotides outside the gene matches: 12. Germline V gene lookup returns CDR1 LNHDA and CDR2 SQIVND (reference sequence). The CDR3 contains 18 residues. For the CDR3, the DNA is TGTGCCAGTAGTGCAGGCGCTCGACTAGCGCAGAACACCGGGGAGCTGTTTTTT. Protein: CASSAGARLAQNTGELFF.